This TCR beta chain is from a study of T cells after yellow fever vaccination. Overall study: In the case of low-cell-number fractions, SMART-Seq v4 Ultra Low Input was used for preparation.

Broader study findings: Post-booster repertoires again held most primary-vaccination clones (about 95% CD4, 80% to 90% CD8).

The CDR3 covers 14 residues. Germline CDR1 is MDHEN and CDR2 is SYDVKM. Trimming shortened V by 1 base and J by 6 bases, and 13 bases separated the two germline ends. TCR cDNA, made by 5'RACE template switching, carried an added universal primer site and UMIs. One entry per CDR3 protein results from TCRdb running MiXCR on the 5' RACE reads. This sample has roughly 310,000 distinct CDR3 sequences, with 8.5% to 10% found just once. This clonotype has a count of ten or more. What it recognizes is unknown. Sequencing was performed on PBMCs, taken on the day of the first yellow fever vaccination. This rearrangement joins TRBV28 to TRBJ2-7; D ambiguous. The clonotype comes from a man in his late teens or twenties who received the YFV17D yellow fever vaccine. Here the CDR3 DNA reads TGTGCCAGCAGTTTATATGTACACTCGCGCGAGCAGTACGTC. Protein: CASSLYVHSREQYV.